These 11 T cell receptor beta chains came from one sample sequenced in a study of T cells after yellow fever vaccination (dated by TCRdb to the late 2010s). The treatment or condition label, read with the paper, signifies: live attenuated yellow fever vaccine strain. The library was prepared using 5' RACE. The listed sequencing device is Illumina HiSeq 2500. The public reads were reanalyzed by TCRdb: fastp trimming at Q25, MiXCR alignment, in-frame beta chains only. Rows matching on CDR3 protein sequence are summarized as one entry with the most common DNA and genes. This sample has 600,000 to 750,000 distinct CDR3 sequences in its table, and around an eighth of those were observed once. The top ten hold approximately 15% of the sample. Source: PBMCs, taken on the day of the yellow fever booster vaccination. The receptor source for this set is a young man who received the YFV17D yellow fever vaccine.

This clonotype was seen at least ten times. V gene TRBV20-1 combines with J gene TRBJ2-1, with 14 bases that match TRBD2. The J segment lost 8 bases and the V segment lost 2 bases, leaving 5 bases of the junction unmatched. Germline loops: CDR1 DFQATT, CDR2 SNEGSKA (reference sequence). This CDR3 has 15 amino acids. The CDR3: CSARHPGLAGDEQFF. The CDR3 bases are TGCAGTGCTAGACACCCGGGACTAGCGGGAGATGAGCAGTTCTTC.

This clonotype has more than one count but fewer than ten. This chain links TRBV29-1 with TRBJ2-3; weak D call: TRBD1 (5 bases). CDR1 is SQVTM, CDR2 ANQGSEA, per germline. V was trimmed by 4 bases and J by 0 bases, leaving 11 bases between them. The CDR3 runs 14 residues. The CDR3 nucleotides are TGCAGCGTTGCCCAGGGTAGTAGCACAGATACGCAGTATTTT. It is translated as CSVAQGSSTDTQYF.

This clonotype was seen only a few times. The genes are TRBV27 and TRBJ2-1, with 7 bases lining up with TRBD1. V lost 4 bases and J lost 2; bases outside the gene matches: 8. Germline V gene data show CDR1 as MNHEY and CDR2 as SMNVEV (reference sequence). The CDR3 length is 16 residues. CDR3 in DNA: TGTGCCAGCAGTTCACTCGACAGGGTCGCCTACAATGAGCAGTTCTTC. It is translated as CASSSLDRVAYNEQFF.

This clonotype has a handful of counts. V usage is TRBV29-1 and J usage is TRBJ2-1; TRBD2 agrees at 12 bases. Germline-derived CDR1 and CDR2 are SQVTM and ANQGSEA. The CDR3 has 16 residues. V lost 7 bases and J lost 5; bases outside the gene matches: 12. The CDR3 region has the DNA TGCAGCGCCGCTAGCGGGAGGGCCTTAATTAACAATGAGCAGTTCTTC. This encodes CSAASGRALINNEQFF.

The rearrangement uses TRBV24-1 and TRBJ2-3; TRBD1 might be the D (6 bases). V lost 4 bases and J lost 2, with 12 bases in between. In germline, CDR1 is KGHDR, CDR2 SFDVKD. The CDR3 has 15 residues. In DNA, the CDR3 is TGTGCCACCAGTGACTCCAGGGACAACACAGATACGCAGTATTTT. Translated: CATSDSRDNTDTQYF.

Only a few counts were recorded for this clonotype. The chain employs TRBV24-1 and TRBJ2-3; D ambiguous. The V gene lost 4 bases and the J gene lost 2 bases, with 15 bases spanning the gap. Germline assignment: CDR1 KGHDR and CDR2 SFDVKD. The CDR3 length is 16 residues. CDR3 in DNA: TGTGCCACCAGTGACCCTGTGACGGGCTCCACAGATACGCAGTATTTT. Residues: CATSDPVTGSTDTQYF.

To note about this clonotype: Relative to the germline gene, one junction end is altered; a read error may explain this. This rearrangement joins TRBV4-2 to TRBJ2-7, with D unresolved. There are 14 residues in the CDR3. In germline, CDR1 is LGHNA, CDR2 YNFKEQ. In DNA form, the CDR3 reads TGTGCCAGCAGCCAAGAAGAACAGATCTACAAGCAGTACTTC. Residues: CASSQEEQIYKQYF.

The CDR3 region has the DNA TGTGCCAGCAGCCAAGAATCTGGGACCCAGTACTTC. It specifies CASSQESGTQYF. The chain combines TRBV3-1 with TRBJ2-5; no clear D gene. Germline CDR1 LGHDT, CDR2 YNNKEL (reference sequence). The CDR3 length is 12 residues. V lost 0 bases and J lost 7, with 6 bases in between.

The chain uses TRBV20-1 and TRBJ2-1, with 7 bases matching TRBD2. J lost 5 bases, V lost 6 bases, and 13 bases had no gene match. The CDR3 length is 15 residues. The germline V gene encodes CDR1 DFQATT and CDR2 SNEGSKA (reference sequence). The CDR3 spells CSARRGSNKHNEQFF. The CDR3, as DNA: TGCAGTGCCAGGCGGGGGAGCAATAAGCACAATGAGCAGTTCTTC.

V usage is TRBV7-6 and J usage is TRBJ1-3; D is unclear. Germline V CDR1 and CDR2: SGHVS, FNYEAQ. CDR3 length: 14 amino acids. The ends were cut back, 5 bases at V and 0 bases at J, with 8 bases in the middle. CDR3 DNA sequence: TGTGCCAGCAGCCCTCTCGACTCTGGAAACACCATATATTTT. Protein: CASSPLDSGNTIYF.

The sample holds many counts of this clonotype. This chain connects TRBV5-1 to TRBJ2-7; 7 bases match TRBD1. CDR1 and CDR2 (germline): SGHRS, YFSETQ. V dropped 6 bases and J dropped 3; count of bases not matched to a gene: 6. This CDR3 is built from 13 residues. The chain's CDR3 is CASKGQDNYEQYF. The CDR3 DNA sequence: TGCGCCAGCAAAGGACAGGACAACTACGAGCAGTACTTC.